This TCR beta chain was found in a study of cytomegalovirus exposure and HLA in healthy donors (TCRdb year 2017). Turning to the overall study: In an earlier analysis of some 550 of the donors, under 300 Gb of sequence data and just under 120 million unique TCR beta sequences from about 179 million T cells were reported. Class I and class II HLA loci were covered by the typing at four-digit resolution. All discovery cohort repertoires had been generated using a single sequencing platform. The number of donors typed differed by locus, with 629-630 for A, B, C, DRB1 and DQB1, 522 for DQA1, 600 to 610 for DPA1, and approximately 470 for DPB1. The study used immunosequencing to profile the T cell repertoires of about 670 subjects and linked those repertoires to cytomegalovirus serostatus. The later analysis used no new phenotypic data to find candidate immune exposures, relying instead on TCR beta sequences and their occurrence across donors. Across some 400 genotyped donors of the cohort, an average of about 220,000 unique TCR beta nucleotide sequences per donor were sequenced, and around 20% of those sequences were non-productive. A later analysis re-analyzed previously published TCR beta repertoires from 550 to 700 donors and added high-resolution HLA genotyping to study TCR occurrence patterns. An earlier analysis of about 600 of the donors used high-throughput TCR beta sequencing to judge whether each TCR beta V gene segment behaved as functional or pseudogenic. In addition to the first cohort of around 670 subjects, a separate validation cohort of under 150 different subjects was used. About five DR-DQ haplotypes were handled as single units for association and clustering because linkage in the cohort was strong. The study aimed to test whether signatures of past pathogen exposure could be identified by cataloging public T cell receptors. Donor age, sex, ethnicity and CMV serostatus were compiled together with the repertoire data. In a later genetic analysis, genome-wide SNP genotypes for about 65% of the 666 donors were used, and that subset was treated as a discovery cohort. Approximately 310 gigabases of sequencing data and roughly 90 million unique TCR sequences were included in an early release covering around 600 HLA-typed donors. To predict cytomegalovirus infection status, the study brought together high-throughput TCR immunosequencing, statistical association of individual TCRs with disease status, and machine learning. Of the 398 genotyped donors, 65% to 90% fell in the genetic ancestry cluster associated with self-reported Caucasian donors.

Looking up the germline V gene (reference sequence) yields CDR1 LNHDA and CDR2 SQIVND. The CDR3 contains 14 residues, cysteine and phenylalanine counted. Left in the record is the CDR3 DNA by itself, 42 bases read in frame from the first base. V and J lose 5 bases and 3 bases, and a span of 11 bases separates them. Libraries were made using the immunoSEQ multiplex PCR assay. For the multiplex PCR, a mixture combining 60 forward primers for TCR Vbeta segments and 13 reverse primers for TCR Jbeta segments was used. A multiplex PCR assay on genomic DNA amplified the CDR3 region of rearranged TCR beta genes. Amplified TCR beta libraries were sequenced as 87-base-pair reads on the Illumina HiSeq System. In the authors' own workflow: In a later analysis, some 80 million unique TCR beta chains were counted across the 666 repertoires, and approximately 11 million of these chains were shared by at least two donors. A nearest-neighbor algorithm error-corrected the raw reads and collapsed the reads into unique sequences, merging closely related sequences to remove PCR and sequencing errors. Alignment of CDR3 sequences to IMGT reference sequences was used to assign V, D and J gene segments. For a sequence to be retained, a match of at least six nucleotides was required to both a V gene segment and a J gene segment. A rearrangement was called productive if the CDR3 had no stop codons and remained in frame with V and J, and every other rearrangement was called non-productive. Following IMGT convention, CDR3 was defined as the stretch from the second conserved V-encoded cysteine up to the conserved J-encoded phenylalanine. The earlier analysis of more than 450 of the donors excluded sequences that lacked an unambiguous match to a single V gene segment. An earlier analysis of almost 600 of the donors classified V segments as functional when productive rearrangements were above 56.7% and as segregating when the standard deviation between donors was above 5%. A statistical classification framework was built for diagnosing cytomegalovirus status from the catalog of TCR beta chain sequences. In a later analysis, V and J genes were assigned by comparing TCR nucleotide sequences against IMGT/GENE-DB human TR gene sequences. In a later analysis, CDR3 sequences and most-parsimonious VDJ recombination scenarios were assigned using the TCRdist pipeline. In a later analysis, every TCR beta chain was defined by the combination of its CDR3 amino acid sequence and its V-gene family, and reads without a unique V-gene family were dropped. As a way to deal with suspected cross-contamination and a sequencing artifact, a later analysis dropped 450 to 600 nucleotide sequences that were highly shared and had low generation probability. In a later analysis, a clonal expansion index was calculated for each public chain from normalized within-repertoire ranks of inferred template counts. Generation probabilities in a later analysis came from a VDJ recombination model fitted to out-of-frame rearrangements, and those results were checked against IGoR. In a later analysis, hypergeometric tests were used to score TCR-TCR, TCR-HLA and TCR-CMV co-occurrence, with a repertoire-size bias correction applied to TCR pairs. False discovery rates were estimated in a later analysis by permuting HLA or CMV assignments 20 times. In a later analysis, co-occurring TCRs were grouped using DBSCAN, and TCRdist sequence similarity was added for clustering within HLA-allele-positive subsets. Co-occurrence clustering excluded repertoires with fewer than 30,000 or more than 120,000 public chains, plus five with anomalous nucleotide sharing. TCRdb provides this immuneACCESS table in a form limited to in-frame rearrangements. Some clones are lacking; in checked studies, under half of them reflect an unresolved V gene, and why the rest are absent is not known. V, J and clone size derive from that table, while D and trimming were established from the DNA sequence. The sample contains roughly 130,000 clones, roughly 84% of them found a single time. The ten largest make up under 2% of the sample.

Points the paper makes about the study in general: CMV serostatus was the only immune exposure information available for the cohort. In vitro tests confirmed that a few of the cytomegalovirus-associated TCR beta chains recognize cytomegalovirus antigens. It was suggested by the authors that the approach could potentially be generalized to other disease states and immunological phenotypes. A further reported finding was that TCR beta sequences accurately predicted the HLA-A and HLA-B alleles for most subjects in the first cohort. Broadly in line with IMGT annotations, most TCR beta V segments showed up in productive rearrangements about 90% or about 30% of the time in an earlier analysis of under 700 of the donors. According to a later analysis, TCR association rates differed among HLA loci, with DRB1 alleles showing the most associated TCRs and HLA-C alleles showing the fewest. Because counts were too low, about 15 rarely observed V segments, including chromosome 9 orphons, were left out of the earlier analysis of about 620 of the donors. Most CMV-associated TCR beta chains appeared to be HLA-restricted in a later analysis, and the HLA associations seemed to be driven largely by CMV exposure. Several of the top co-occurrence clusters appeared to be linked to parvovirus B19, influenza, CMV and Epstein-Barr virus, according to a later analysis. A later genetic analysis reported fewer N-insertions in productive TCRs among donors in an Asian-associated ancestry cluster than the roughly 720-donor mean. A later analysis associated 15,000 to 20,000 TCR beta sequences with specific HLA alleles at a false discovery rate of 0.05. Because HLA typing was missing for some donors at each locus, association tests included only the typed subset. Strong co-occurrence of HLA alleles, especially DR and DQ, made assigning TCR associations to individual alleles difficult. While some public TCRs were present in many individuals, most TCR sequences turned up only very rarely across donors. In this cohort, only TCR beta chains were sequenced, and detectable features were limited by the absence of alpha or paired-chain data. Linkage disequilibrium might explain the correlated functional status among segregating V segments, but an unknown experimental factor could not be excluded. In both the original and validation cohorts, the classifier was reported to diagnose cytomegalovirus status with high specificity and sensitivity. The study gave a list of under 200 TCR beta chains associated with cytomegalovirus. Sequencing depth was assumed to be roughly uniform across donors in the presence/absence analyses, though that assumption may not hold. Some IMGT-functional V segments, including TRBV6-2 and TRBV6-3, could not be distinguished by the 87-base-pair reads and were therefore excluded. A cluster of highly shared sequence variants was judged likely to be a technical artifact of the sequencing pipeline. A later analysis found that HLA-associated TCR beta chains were more clonally expanded and had lower generation probabilities than equally common non-associated chains. In a later genetic analysis, a missense DCLRE1C variant was associated with V-gene and J-gene trimming of TCR beta chains, and the association was replicated in an independent cohort.

As for this clone: It has no known antigen specificity. No qualities accompany the bases; no much larger clone lies one base away.

In total, just over 650 healthy bone marrow donors made up the cohort. At the time of sampling, all cohort members were nominally healthy, though unrecorded immune exposures were likely present. The donor tested CMV seronegative and was one of the 352 seronegative cohort members. A peripheral blood sample was collected from each donor, and TCR beta sequencing was performed on peripheral blood mononuclear cells. Genomic DNA was extracted from the blood cell samples with the Qiagen DNeasy Blood Extraction Kit. The sequencing sample was made of PBMCs. This TCR derives from a boy aged 5-17 years in good health and CMV-seronegative. The chain is encoded by TRBV19 joined to TRBJ2-1; no D gene call is confident. The DNA reads TGTGCCAGTAGTTGGCTAGGTCTCTACAATGAGCAGTTCTTC. Its coded protein is CASSWLGLYNEQFF.